The entry that follows covers one T cell receptor (beta chain) sequence. Its matching antigen is unknown. Through a sample-barcoded 5' primer and a J-beta primer mix, a second PCR was run for roughly 6 to 11 cycles. TCRdb called the 5' RACE reads again in MiXCR, with one record for every CDR3 protein. The sample holds about 1,600,000 distinct CDR3 sequences, around 39% seen once. This sample was included in a study of blood T cells in healthy people across ages. Overall study findings and caveats: Possibly confounding the expanded clonotype changes was the fact that donor CMV status was unknown.

The ends were cut back, 5 bases at V and 9 bases at J, with 20 bases in the middle. The CDR3 extends over 15 amino acids. The V gene's germline CDR1 is MNHEY and CDR2 SMNVEV (reference sequence). The clonotype originates from a woman under 30 in good health. The rearrangement uses TRBV27 and TRBJ1-5; D might be TRBD1 (5 bases). The sample was blood. CDR3 in amino acids: CASSPSIQTGGPQHF. In DNA form, the CDR3 reads TGTGCCAGCAGTCCCTCCATCCAGACGGGGGGGCCCCAGCATTTT.